These 14 T cell receptor beta chains originate from one sample sequenced in a study of T-cell reconstitution after alpha-beta-depleted transplantation in children. Using unique molecular identifiers, the investigators prepared the TCRbeta library. Each CDR3 protein gets one entry after TCRdb re-called the PCR reads with MiXCR. The table has around 960,000 distinct CDR3 sequences, about 26% seen once. The sample in question was PBMCs, mostly from graft donor cells, obtained 360 days after TCRalphabeta/CD19-depleted stem cell transplant. The source is a boy in the first two years of life who had a stem cell transplant for SCID, so the T cells may come from the graft donor.

The chain is built from TRBV28 and TRBJ1-2; D may be TRBD1 (6 bases). The germline CDR1 and CDR2 sequences are MDHEN and SYDVKM. The CDR3 totals 11 residues. V was clipped by 6 bases and J by 8 bases, with 10 bases between them. The CDR3 nucleotides read TGTGCCAGCAGCACAGGGATCGGCTACACCTTC. Its protein is CASSTGIGYTF.

The chain has TRBV6-5 and TRBJ2-7; a possible D gene is TRBD1 (6 bases). Germline V gives CDR1 MNHEY, CDR2 SVGAGI. V shed 3 bases and J shed 3 bases, with 15 bases lying between them. This CDR3 comprises 15 residues. The CDR3 is CASSYGQLTGYEQYF. CDR3 DNA sequence: TGTGCCAGCAGTTATGGACAGCTAACCGGCTACGAGCAGTACTTC.

This clonotype was seen at least ten times. The chain links TRBV12-3 or TRBV12-4 to TRBJ1-1; D gene unclear. V shed 7 bases and J shed 0 bases, with 15 bases lying between them. The CDR3 runs to 15 residues. As DNA, the CDR3 is TGTGCCAGCACCAAACCCGTAGGACTGAACACTGAAGCTTTCTTT. It yields the protein CASTKPVGLNTEAFF.

The V gene is TRBV5-1, the J gene TRBJ2-7; a possible D gene is TRBD1 (6 bases). Germline V gives CDR1 SGHRS, CDR2 YFSETQ. Deletions cut 0 bases from V and 7 bases from J, with 14 bases between. This CDR3 has 14 amino acids. The CDR3 spells CASSLDRVAREQYF. Here the CDR3 DNA reads TGCGCCAGCAGCTTGGACAGGGTGGCGAGGGAGCAGTACTTC.

This clonotype was recorded a few times. The DNA of the CDR3 is TGCGCCAGCAGCCAAGGTCGGGCAGGGGGCTTCACAGATACGCAGTATTTT. Its protein is CASSQGRAGGFTDTQYF. This chain connects TRBV4-1 to TRBJ2-3; 8 bases align to TRBD1. Losses at the gene ends were 1 base for V and 2 bases for J; bases not matched to a gene: 8. Germline V CDR1 and CDR2: MGHRA, YSYEKL. The CDR3 runs 17 residues.

The gene calls are TRBV7-2 and TRBJ2-1; 7 bases agree with TRBD1. The germline V gene encodes CDR1 SGHTA and CDR2 FQGNSA. This CDR3 comprises 16 residues. With V trimmed by 0 bases and J by 9 bases, 11 bases remained unmatched. The CDR3 DNA is TGTGCCAGCAGCTTAGCGACAAGGACAGGTCTCCCTGAGCAGTTCTTC. Translating gives CASSLATRTGLPEQFF.

The chain combines TRBV2 with TRBJ2-5; 7 nucleotides line up with TRBD2. Germline V gene data show CDR1 as SNHLY and CDR2 as FYNNEI. This CDR3 is 16 amino acids long. Trimming cost V 5 bases and J 1 base; bases outside gene matches: 10. The CDR3: CASSPSLLAPQETQYF. In DNA form, the CDR3 reads TGTGCCAGCAGTCCCTCCCTACTAGCGCCCCAAGAGACCCAGTACTTC.

The V and J genes are TRBV5-5 and TRBJ2-1; D not resolved. This CDR3 is 15 amino acids long. Germline-derived CDR1 and CDR2 are SGHKS and YYEKEE (reference sequence). The V end was cut by 1 base, the J end by 8 bases, with 16 bases between. CDR3 sequence: CASSLTSRSGYEQFF. Here the CDR3 DNA reads TGTGCCAGCAGCTTGACCTCGAGGAGTGGGTATGAGCAGTTCTTC.

This clonotype was detected only a few times. This sequence joins TRBV6-2 or TRBV6-3 and TRBJ2-5; no definite D call. Trimming removed 6 bases at V and 5 bases at J, with 10 bases between. CDR3 length: 12 amino acids. The germline gives CDR1 MNHEY, CDR2 SVGEGT. As DNA, the CDR3 is TGTGCCAGCAGCCAGGTATTCGAGACCCAGTACTTC. It yields the protein CASSQVFETQYF.

This clonotype was found a few times. The V gene is TRBV20-1, the J gene TRBJ2-5; no definite D call. Looked up from germline, CDR1 is DFQATT and CDR2 is SNEGSKA (reference sequence). Trimming cost V 1 base and J 1 base, with 10 bases left between them. The CDR3 spans 14 residues. The CDR3 DNA reads as TGCAGTGCTAGAGTGTCACGGGCCCAAGAGACCCAGTACTTC. Protein: CSARVSRAQETQYF.

About this clonotype: An end of the junction does not agree with germline; a read error may underlie this. The genes are TRBV12-3 or TRBV12-4 and TRBJ2-3; no reliable D call. The CDR3 sequence is 14 residues long. The CDR3 spells CASSDYGPTEQRDF. The CDR3 DNA follows: TGTGCCAGCAGCGATTATGGTCCAACGGAACAACGGGATTTT.

V is TRBV4-1 and J is TRBJ2-1; 13 nucleotides line up with TRBD2. The germline V gene encodes CDR1 MGHRA and CDR2 YSYEKL. With V trimmed by 4 bases and J by 0 bases, 12 bases remained unmatched. The CDR3 has 20 residues. The CDR3 DNA reads TGCGCCAGCAGCCCCTCGACTAGCGGGGGGCGAAGAAGCTCCTACAATGAGCAGTTCTTC. The encoded protein is CASSPSTSGGRRSSYNEQFF.

This clonotype has only a few counts. This chain links TRBV19 with TRBJ2-6; D is perhaps TRBD2 (6 bases). V was pared by 3 bases and J by 0 bases, with 21 bases between. Germline-derived CDR1 and CDR2 are LNHDA and SQIVND (reference sequence). This CDR3 is 20 amino acids long. In nucleotides, the CDR3 is TGTGCCAGTAGTATTCTAGGACGTCGGGACTCTACCTCTGGGGCCAACGTCCTGACTTTC. Translated, it gives CASSILGRRDSTSGANVLTF.

The V call is TRBV20-1, the J call TRBJ2-5; a possible D gene is TRBD1 (7 bases). V was cut by 6 bases and J by 4 bases, with 12 bases left in between. CDR3 length: 12 amino acids. Germline CDR1 reads DFQATT; CDR2 reads SNEGSKA (reference sequence). CDR3 amino acids: CSAYRGGETQYF. The DNA of the CDR3 is TGCAGTGCGTACAGGGGAGGAGAGACCCAGTACTTC.